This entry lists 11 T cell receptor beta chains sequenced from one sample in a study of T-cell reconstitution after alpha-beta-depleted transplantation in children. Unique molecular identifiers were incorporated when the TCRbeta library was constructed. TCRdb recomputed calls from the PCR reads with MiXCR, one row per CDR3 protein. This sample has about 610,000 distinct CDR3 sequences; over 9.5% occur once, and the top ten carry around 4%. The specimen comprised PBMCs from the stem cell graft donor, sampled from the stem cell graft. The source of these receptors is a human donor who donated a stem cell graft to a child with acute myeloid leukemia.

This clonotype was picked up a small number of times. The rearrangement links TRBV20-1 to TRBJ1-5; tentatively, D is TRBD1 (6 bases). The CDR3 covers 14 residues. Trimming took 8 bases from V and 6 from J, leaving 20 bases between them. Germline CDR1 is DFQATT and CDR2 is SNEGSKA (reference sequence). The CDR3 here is CSQTGAGEGQPQHF. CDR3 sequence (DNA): TGCAGTCAAACCGGAGCAGGGGAAGGTCAGCCCCAGCATTTT.

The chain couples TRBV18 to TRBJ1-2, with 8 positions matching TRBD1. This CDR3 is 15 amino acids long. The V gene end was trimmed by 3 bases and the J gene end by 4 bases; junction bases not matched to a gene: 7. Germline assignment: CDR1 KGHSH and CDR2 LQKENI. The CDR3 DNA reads TGTGCCAGCTCACCTACCCCAGGACAGGGCTATGGCTACACCTTC. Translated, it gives CASSPTPGQGYGYTF.

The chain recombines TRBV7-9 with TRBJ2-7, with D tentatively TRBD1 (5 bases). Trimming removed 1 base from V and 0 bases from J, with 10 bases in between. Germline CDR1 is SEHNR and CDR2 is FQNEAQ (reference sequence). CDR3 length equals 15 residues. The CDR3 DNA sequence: TGTGCCAGCAGCTTAGGCAGGGAAAGCTCCTACGAGCAGTACTTC. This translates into CASSLGRESSYEQYF. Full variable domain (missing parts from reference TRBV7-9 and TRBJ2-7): DTGVSQNPRHKITKRGQNVTFRCDPISEHNRLYWYRQTLGQGPEFLTYFQNEAQLEKSRLLSDRFSAERPKGSFSTLEIQRTEQGDSAMYLCASSLGRESSYEQYFGPGTRLTVT.

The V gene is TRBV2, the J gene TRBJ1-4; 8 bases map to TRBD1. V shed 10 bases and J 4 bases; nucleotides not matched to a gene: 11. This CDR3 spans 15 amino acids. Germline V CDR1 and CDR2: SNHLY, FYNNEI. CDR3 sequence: CATDRQGRDNEKLFF. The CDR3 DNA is TGTGCCACCGATCGACAGGGGCGGGATAATGAAAAACTGTTTTTT. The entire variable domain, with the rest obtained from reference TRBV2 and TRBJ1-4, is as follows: EPEVTQTPSHQVTQMGQEVILRCVPISNHLYFYWYRQILGQKVEFLVSFYNNEISEKSEIFDDQFSVERPDGSNFTLKIRSTKLEDSAMYFCATDRQGRDNEKLFFGSGTQLSVL.

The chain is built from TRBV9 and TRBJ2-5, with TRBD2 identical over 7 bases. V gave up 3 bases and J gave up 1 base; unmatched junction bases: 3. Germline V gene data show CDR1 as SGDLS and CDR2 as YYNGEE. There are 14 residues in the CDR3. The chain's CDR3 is CASSAGLIQETQYF. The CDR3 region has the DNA TGTGCCAGCAGCGCGGGACTAATCCAAGAGACCCAGTACTTC.

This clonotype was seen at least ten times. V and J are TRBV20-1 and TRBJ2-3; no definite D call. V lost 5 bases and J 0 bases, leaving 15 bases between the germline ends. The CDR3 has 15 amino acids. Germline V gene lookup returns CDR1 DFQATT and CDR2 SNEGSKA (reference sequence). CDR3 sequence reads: CSAPDGQKSTDTQYF. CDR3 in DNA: TGCAGTGCTCCCGATGGCCAGAAGAGCACAGATACGCAGTATTTT.

The CDR3 DNA reads TGTGCCAGCAGTCCCAGGGGAGTCAAAAACATTCAGTACTTC. As protein: CASSPRGVKNIQYF. The chain is built from TRBV12-3 or TRBV12-4 and TRBJ2-4, with TRBD1 as a possible D gene (6 bases). V lost 5 bases, J lost 3 bases, and 11 bases lay in between. The CDR3 consists of 14 residues.

CDR3 sequence (DNA): TGCAGCGTTAGGAAGCGGGAGGGCACCGGGGAGCTGTTTTTT. Translating it yields CSVRKREGTGELFF. The chain employs TRBV29-1 and TRBJ2-2; 10 bases are shared with TRBD2. V lost 5 bases and J lost 4; bases outside the gene matches: 4. CDR3 length: 14 residues. CDR1 and CDR2 from the germline V gene are SQVTM and ANQGSEA.

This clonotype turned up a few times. CDR3 amino acids: CASSQDIRDTQYF. CDR3 bases: TGCGCCAGCAGCCAAGATATAAGGGATACGCAGTATTTT. The chain joins TRBV4-3 to TRBJ2-3; D ambiguous. Germline-derived CDR1 and CDR2 are LGHNA and YSLEER. The CDR3 loop spans 13 amino acids. V dropped 0 bases and J dropped 6 bases, with 7 bases sitting between them.

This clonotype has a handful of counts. In nucleotides, the CDR3 is TGTGCCGGAAGAGTTCGGGGGGAGCTGTTTTTT. Its protein product is CAGRVRGELFF. The genes are TRBV12-3 or TRBV12-4 and TRBJ2-2, with D hard to call. Trimming pared 11 bases from V and 8 bases from J, leaving 12 bases between. CDR3 length equals 11 residues.

The CDR3 protein is CASRKGQDYGYTF. In DNA, the CDR3 is TGTGCCAGCAGAAAAGGACAGGACTATGGCTACACCTTC. The chain joins TRBV5-6 to TRBJ1-2; 7 bases fit TRBD1. The CDR3 has 13 amino acids. Germline V gives CDR1 SGHDT, CDR2 YYEEEE. The junction had 4 bases not matched to a gene; V was cut back by 5 bases and J by 3 bases.